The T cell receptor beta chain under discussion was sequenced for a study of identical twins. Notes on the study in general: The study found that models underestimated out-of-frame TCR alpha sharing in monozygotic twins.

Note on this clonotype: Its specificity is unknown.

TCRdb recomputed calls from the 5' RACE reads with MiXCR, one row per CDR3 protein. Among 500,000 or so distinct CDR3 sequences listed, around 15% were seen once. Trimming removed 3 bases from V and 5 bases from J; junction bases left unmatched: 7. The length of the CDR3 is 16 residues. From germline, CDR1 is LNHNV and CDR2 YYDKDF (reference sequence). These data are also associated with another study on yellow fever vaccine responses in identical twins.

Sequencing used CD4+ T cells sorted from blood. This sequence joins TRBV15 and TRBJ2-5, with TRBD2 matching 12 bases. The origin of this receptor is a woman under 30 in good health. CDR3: CATSRTSGSGGETQYF. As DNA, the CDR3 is TGTGCCACCAGCAGGACTAGCGGGAGCGGCGGGGAGACCCAGTACTTC.